This T cell receptor (beta chain) comes out of a study of monozygotic twins with inflammatory bowel disease. TCRdb reprocessed the 5' RACE reads, keeping one entry per CDR3 protein, no DNA. Its listing shows some 400,000 distinct CDR3 sequences. CDR3 length equals 13 residues. This TCR was recovered from a human donor with ulcerative colitis or Crohn's disease, or a healthy co-twin of an affected twin (not recorded which). Sequencing used blood. The chain is built from TRBV12-3 or TRBV12-4 and TRBJ1-1. The chain's CDR3 is CASKLGENTEAFF.